These T cell receptor beta chains were read from a single sample in a study of shared clonotypes between healthy human individuals. The table came from immunoSEQ multiplex PCR; TCRdb's copy has only in-frame clones and leaves some out. The data show around 500,000 clones, with roughly 80% seen just once and around 14% held by the top ten. The sequenced sample consisted of PBMCs. These receptors all stem from a woman in her thirties or forties in good health. Some clones in this sample may be carry-over from other donors' samples. The CDR3 runs from the conserved cysteine through the conserved F or W. The D gene is left open where the match is weak. Size is stated for part of the rows, as once, few or many counts, or as a class when the clone is expanded.

TRBJ2-3	.	.	14	TRBV18	TGTGCCAGCTCGCCGGGTCTCGGCACAGATACGCAGTATTTT	CASSPGLGTDTQYF
TRBJ2-7	TRBD2	.	15	TRBV7-2	TGTGCCAGCAGCTTTGGACTAGCGGGAGGCTACGAGCAGTACTTC	CASSFGLAGGYEQYF
TRBJ1-1	.	few	15	TRBV29-1	TGCAGCGCCAAAGAACAGGCCTGGTGGGGCACTGAAGCTTTCTTT	CSAKEQAWWGTEAFF
TRBJ1-1	TRBD1	.	15	TRBV6-1	TGTGCCAGCAGTGACAGGGGGTTGGGAGACACTGAAGCTTTCTTT	CASSDRGLGDTEAFF
TRBJ2-5	.	.	15	TRBV7-9	TGTGCCAGCAGCTCCCGCCGCGGGCTCCAAGAGACCCAGTACTTC	CASSSRRGLQETQYF
TRBJ2-6	.	.	16	TRBV28	TGTGCCAGCAGTTCCCCTAGAGGGCCTGGGGCCAACGTCCTGACTTTC	CASSSPRGPGANVLTF
TRBJ2-7	TRBD1	few	15	TRBV6-5	TGTGCCAGCAGTTACTCCGGGACAGGGGGCTACGAGCAGTACTTC	CASSYSGTGGYEQYF
TRBJ1-2	TRBD1	many	15	TRBV28	TGTGCCAGCAGCGCCGGGACAGGGAGATTATTTCACTACACCTTC	CASSAGTGRLFHYTF
TRBJ2-2	.	.	15	TRBV29-1	TGCAGCGTTGTCCTCAGGGCTCGGCGGGCCGGGGAGCTGTTTTTT	CSVVLRARRAGELFF
TRBJ2-5	.	.	15	TRBV7-9	TGTGCCAGCAGCTCGTGGAGGCCAGCCGGGGAGACCCAGTACTTC	CASSSWRPAGETQYF
TRBJ2-1	.	.	14	TRBV6-4	TGTGCCAGCAGTGGAGACGCGCATGGCAATGAGCAGTTCTTC	CASSGDAHGNEQFF
TRBJ1-5	.	.	15	TRBV28	TGTGCCAGCAGCCCGCCAGGAAAACGCCATCAGCCCCAGCATTTT	CASSPPGKRHQPQHF
TRBJ2-7	.	.	11	TRBV10-3	TGTGCCATCAGCGTCTCCTACGAGCAGTACTTC	CAISVSYEQYF
TRBJ2-1	TRBD2	.	17	TRBV15	TGTGCCACCAGCAGAGAGACTTTAGCGGGAGGGGCCAATGAGCAGTTCTTC	CATSRETLAGGANEQFF
TRBJ1-5	.	.	16	TRBV27	TGTGCCAGCAGTCCTCACAGGGTTGTGGACAATCAGCCCCAGCATTTT	CASSPHRVVDNQPQHF
TRBJ2-7	TRBD2	.	13	TRBV29-1	TGCAGCGTTGAGGCTAGCGGGTCTCGCGAGCAGTACTTC	CSVEASGSREQYF
TRBJ2-2	TRBD1	.	14	TRBV12-5	TGTGCTAGTGGTCCTGGACAGGGGTCCGGGGAGCTGTTTTTT	CASGPGQGSGELFF
TRBJ2-7	TRBD1	.	18	TRBV12-5	TGCGCTAGTGGGATGACAGGGCGATCCCCCAAGGTCTACTACGAGCAGTACTTC	CASGMTGRSPKVYYEQYF
TRBJ2-5	.	.	13	TRBV9	TGTGCCAGCAGCGCTCGGAGTTTGGAGACCCAGTACTTC	CASSARSLETQYF
TRBJ2-5	.	.	14	TRBV6-6	TGTGCCAGCAGTCTGCAGGGGGGCCAAGAGACCCAGTACTTC	CASSLQGGQETQYF
TRBJ2-7	TRBD1	.	13	TRBV19	TGTGCCACCTCGGGGCAGGGGGCTGGCGAGCAGTACTTC	CATSGQGAGEQYF
TRBJ1-4	.	.	13	TRBV2	TGTGCCAGCGAAGGGGGATATAATGAAAAACTGTTTTTT	CASEGGYNEKLFF
TRBJ2-7	.	once	11	TRBV7-2	TGTGCCAGCAGCTTAGTGGACGAGCAGTACTTC	CASSLVDEQYF
TRBJ2-7	.	.	14	TRBV4-2	TGTGCCAGCAGCCATCGTAGCGGAACCTACGAGCAGTACTTC	CASSHRSGTYEQYF
TRBJ2-1	.	.	16	TRBV28	TGTGCCAGCCGTACCCGGGGACGGAACTCCTACAATGAGCAGTTCTTC	CASRTRGRNSYNEQFF
TRBJ1-3	.	once	14	TRBV19	TGTGCCAGTGCACCCCAGAGCTCTGGAAACACCATATATTTT	CASAPQSSGNTIYF